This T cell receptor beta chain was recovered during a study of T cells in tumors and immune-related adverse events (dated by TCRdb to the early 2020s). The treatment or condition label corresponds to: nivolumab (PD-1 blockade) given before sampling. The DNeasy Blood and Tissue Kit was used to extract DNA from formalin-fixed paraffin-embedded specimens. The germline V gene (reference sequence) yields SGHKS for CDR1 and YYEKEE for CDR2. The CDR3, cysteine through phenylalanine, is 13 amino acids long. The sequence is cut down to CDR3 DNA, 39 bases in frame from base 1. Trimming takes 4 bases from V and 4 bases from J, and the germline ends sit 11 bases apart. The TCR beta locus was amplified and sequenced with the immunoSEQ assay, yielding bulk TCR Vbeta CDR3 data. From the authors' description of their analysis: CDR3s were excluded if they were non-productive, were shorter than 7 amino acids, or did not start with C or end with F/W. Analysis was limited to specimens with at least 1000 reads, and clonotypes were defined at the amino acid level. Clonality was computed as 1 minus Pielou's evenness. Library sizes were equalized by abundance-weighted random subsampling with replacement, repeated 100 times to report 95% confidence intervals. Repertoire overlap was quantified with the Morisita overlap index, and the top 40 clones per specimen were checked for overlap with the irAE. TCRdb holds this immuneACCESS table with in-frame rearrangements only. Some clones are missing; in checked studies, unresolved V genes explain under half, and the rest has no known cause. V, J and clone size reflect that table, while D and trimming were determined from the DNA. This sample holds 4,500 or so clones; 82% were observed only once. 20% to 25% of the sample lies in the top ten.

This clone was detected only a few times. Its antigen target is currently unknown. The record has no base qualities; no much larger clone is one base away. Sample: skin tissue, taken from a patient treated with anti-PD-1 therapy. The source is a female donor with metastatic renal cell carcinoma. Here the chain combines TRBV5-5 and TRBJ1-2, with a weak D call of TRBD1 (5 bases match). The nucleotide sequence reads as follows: TGTGCCAGCAGCATACAGGAGCCCTATGGCTACACCTTC. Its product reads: CASSIQEPYGYTF.